Each of the 31 T cell receptor beta chains below was sequenced from the same sample in a study of cytomegalovirus exposure and HLA in healthy donors. A multiplex PCR was run with 60 Vbeta primers and 13 Jbeta primers. Data came from immunoSEQ multiplex PCR; TCRdb stores just in-frame clones and leaves some out. Here the sample spans approximately 210,000 clones, approximately 85% being singletons. Material: PBMCs. The receptors derive from a man younger than 30 in good health and CMV-seronegative.

This clone was counted only a few times. The chain has TRBV30 and TRBJ2-2; 12 nucleotides match TRBD2. Per germline, CDR1 GTSNPN and CDR2 SVGIG (reference sequence). V lost 0 bases, J lost 8 bases, and 10 bases stayed unmatched. The CDR3 consists of 17 residues. The CDR3 here is CAWSVRASGGVGGELFF. CDR3 bases: TGTGCCTGGAGTGTACGGGCTAGCGGGGGGGTAGGAGGGGAGCTGTTTTTT.

The rearrangement links TRBV7-8 to TRBJ2-2; TRBD2 agrees at 7 bases. V trimming: 1 base; J trimming: 4 bases; junction bases outside the gene matches: 6. Germline CDR1 reads SGHVS; CDR2 reads FQNEAQ. CDR3 size: 16 residues. The CDR3 loop is CASSLGGSGRTGELFF. The CDR3 DNA follows: TGTGCCAGCAGCTTAGGAGGTAGCGGGCGCACCGGGGAGCTGTTTTTT.

The rearrangement uses TRBV11-2 and TRBJ1-1, with 10 nucleotides matching TRBD1. Germline V CDR1 and CDR2: SGHAT, FQNNGV. The trim removed 3 bases at V and 0 bases at J, leaving 13 bases unmatched. This CDR3 is 19 amino acids long. The CDR3 bases are TGTGCCAGCAGCTTGTGGGTTCGGGACAGGGGCGCCCTGAACACTGAAGCTTTCTTT. It codes for CASSLWVRDRGALNTEAFF.

The chain uses TRBV15 and TRBJ2-7; 11 positions match TRBD2. The CDR3 length is 15 residues. The V gene end was trimmed by 8 bases and the J gene end by 5 bases; junction bases not matched to a gene: 11. The germline V gene has CDR1 LNHNV and CDR2 YYDKDF (reference sequence). The CDR3 coding sequence is TGTGCCACCGCTCAACTAGCGGGAGTTCTGGACGAGCAGTACTTC. Translated, it gives CATAQLAGVLDEQYF.

This clone was seen a few times. The chain recombines TRBV29-1 with TRBJ2-3; D is possibly TRBD2 (6 bases). The CDR3 consists of 14 residues. In germline, CDR1 is SQVTM, CDR2 ANQGSEA. V lost 3 bases, J lost 2 bases, and 12 bases lay in between. The CDR3 DNA reads TGCAGCGTTGAGGGGGAGGCCCACACAGATACGCAGTATTTT. Amino acids: CSVEGEAHTDTQYF.

This chain joins TRBV6-1 and TRBJ2-3, with 7 bases matching TRBD2. CDR3 length: 15 amino acids. Germline CDR1 reads MNHNS; CDR2 reads SASEGT. J lost 4 bases, V lost 2 bases, and 6 bases had no gene match. The CDR3 DNA follows: TGTGCCAGCAGTGAACTAGCGGATAAGGCAGATACGCAGTATTTT. This gives the protein CASSELADKADTQYF.

The J gene is TRBJ1-1, the V gene TRBV30; D gene ambiguous. This CDR3 is built from 12 residues. The V gene lost 3 bases and the J gene lost 6 bases, with 11 bases spanning the gap. Germline V gene data show CDR1 as GTSNPN and CDR2 as SVGIG (reference sequence). CDR3 DNA: TGTGCCTGGAGCCAACAGACCCCTGAAGCTTTCTTT. It yields the protein CAWSQQTPEAFF.

This chain links TRBV7-9 with TRBJ2-5, with 8 positions matching TRBD1. After removal of 6 bases from V and 5 bases from J, the junction contained 2 bases not matched to a gene. Germline V lookup: CDR1 SEHNR, CDR2 FQNEAQ (reference sequence). The CDR3 totals 12 residues. In DNA, the CDR3 is TGTGCCAGCAGTTGGACAGGGGAGACCCAGTACTTC. Its translation is CASSWTGETQYF.

This clone was counted once. This chain links TRBV11-3 with TRBJ2-3, with TRBD2 identical over 8 bases. Looked up from germline, CDR1 is SGHNT and CDR2 is YENEEA. The CDR3 length is 15 residues. The trim removed 8 bases at V and 0 bases at J, leaving 7 bases unmatched. DNA of the CDR3: TGTGCCAGCGCTCCGGGGGGGCTTAGCACAGATACGCAGTATTTT. This translates into CASAPGGLSTDTQYF.

This clone has a single count. V gene TRBV7-8 combines with J gene TRBJ2-7, with D possibly being TRBD1 (5 bases). CDR3 size: 14 residues. V lost 5 bases and J 5 bases, leaving 16 bases between the germline ends. Germline lookup yields CDR1 SGHVS and CDR2 FQNEAQ. CDR3 amino acids: CASSPGPAAHEQYF. CDR3 sequence (DNA): TGTGCCAGCAGCCCAGGGCCCGCGGCCCACGAGCAGTACTTC.

The V call is TRBV7-2, the J call TRBJ2-5; 11 nucleotides match TRBD2. The tail of the sequence fits TRBJ2-7 better, so the J call may be wrong. The CDR3 is made up of 16 amino acids. The V gene's germline CDR1 is SGHTA and CDR2 FQGNSA. CDR3 region: CASSLVPSGGRDEQYF. CDR3 sequence (DNA): TGTGCCAGCAGCTTAGTCCCTAGCGGGGGGCGGGACGAGCAGTACTTC.

The chain is built from TRBV7-2 and TRBJ2-3, with TRBD2 identical over 8 bases. V trimming: 5 bases; J trimming: 0 bases; junction bases outside the gene matches: 1. CDR3 length equals 14 residues. CDR1 and CDR2 from the germline V gene are SGHTA and FQGNSA. CDR3 region: CASSTSGSTDTQYF. In DNA, the CDR3 is TGTGCCAGCAGCACTAGCGGAAGCACAGATACGCAGTATTTT.

The gene calls are TRBV19 and TRBJ1-5; the match to TRBD1 covers 8 bases. After removal of 7 bases from V and 6 bases from J, the junction contained 2 bases not matched to a gene. The germline V gene encodes CDR1 LNHDA and CDR2 SQIVND (reference sequence). This CDR3 is 12 amino acids long. The CDR3: CASKTGVQPQHF. The CDR3 bases are TGTGCCAGTAAGACAGGGGTTCAGCCCCAGCATTTT.

There are a few counts of this clone. The chain joins TRBV10-1 to TRBJ1-2; 8 nucleotides agree with TRBD1. This CDR3 spans 13 amino acids. The ends lost 2 bases at V and 10 bases at J; junction bases unmatched: 6. Per germline, CDR1 WNHNN and CDR2 SYGVQD (reference sequence). The CDR3 loop is CASSEDHRGSYTF. The CDR3 nucleotides are TGCGCCAGCAGTGAGGACCACAGGGGGTCCTACACCTTC.

On this clone: A junction end diverges from the germline sequence, so it may reflect a read error. The rearrangement joins TRBV5-1 to TRBJ1-1, with D unclear. The CDR3 has 15 amino acids. Germline loops: CDR1 SGHRS, CDR2 YFSETQ. DNA of the CDR3: TGCGCCAGCAGTTTGGACTCGACTGGAGGAACTGAAGCTTTCTTT. Translated: CASSLDSTGGTEAFF.

J is TRBJ2-7 and V is TRBV4-1; D possibly corresponds to TRBD1 (6 bases). Trimming cost V 5 bases and J 0 bases, with 11 bases left between them. Germline CDR1 MGHRA, CDR2 YSYEKL. The CDR3 length is 14 residues. The CDR3 sequence is CASSLGQSSYEQYF. Written as DNA, the CDR3 is TGCGCCAGCAGCTTAGGACAGAGCTCCTACGAGCAGTACTTC.

This clone showed up just a few times. The J gene is TRBJ1-4, the V gene TRBV7-9; TRBD1 agrees at 8 bases. The trim removed 0 bases at V and 3 bases at J, leaving 9 bases unmatched. Germline V gene data show CDR1 as SEHNR and CDR2 as FQNEAQ (reference sequence). The CDR3 runs 18 residues. The DNA of the CDR3 is TGTGCCAGCAGCTTAGCGGAACCCCGGGACAGGCCTAATGAAAAACTGTTTTTT. Protein: CASSLAEPRDRPNEKLFF. Supplemented by reference TRBV7-9 and TRBJ1-4, the full variable domain reads DTGVSQNPRHKITKRGQNVTFRCDPISEHNRLYWYRQTLGQGPEFLTYFQNEAQLEKSRLLSDRFSAERPKGSFSTLEIQRTEQGDSAMYLCASSLAEPRDRPNEKLFFGSGTQLSVL.

The rearrangement links TRBV18 to TRBJ1-2; 8 bases fit TRBD1. This CDR3 comprises 14 residues. V lost 3 bases to trimming and J lost 0 bases; unmatched junction nucleotides: 0. The germline V gene has CDR1 KGHSH and CDR2 LQKENI. The CDR3 spells CASSPDRANYGYTF. CDR3 nucleotides: TGTGCCAGCTCACCGGACAGGGCTAACTATGGCTACACCTTC.

This rearrangement joins TRBV13 to TRBJ2-7, with 14 bases fitting TRBD2. This CDR3 comprises 15 residues. V gave up 4 bases and J gave up 6 bases; unmatched junction bases: 5. The V gene's germline CDR1 is PRHDT and CDR2 FYEKMQ (reference sequence). The CDR3, as DNA: TGTGCCAGCAGCTCAGGGACTAGCGGGAGAGGCGAGCAGTACTTC. Protein: CASSSGTSGRGEQYF.

The chain is built from TRBV6-5 and TRBJ2-7; a weak D match, TRBD1 (7 bases). CDR3 length: 16 residues. Looked up from germline, CDR1 is MNHEY and CDR2 is SVGAGI. Trimming cost V 4 bases and J 4 bases, with 20 bases left between them. CDR3 amino acids: CASSSPAGRGSYEQYF. Written as DNA, the CDR3 is TGTGCCAGCAGTTCCCCAGCGGGCAGGGGGAGTTACGAGCAGTACTTC.

This clone appeared once. The V gene is TRBV19, the J gene TRBJ2-7; 8 bases align to TRBD2. The CDR3 consists of 15 residues. V gave up 1 base and J gave up 6 bases; unmatched junction bases: 8. Germline lookup yields CDR1 LNHDA and CDR2 SQIVND (reference sequence). CDR3 bases: TGTGCCAGTAGTATAGCTTCGGGACTAGTTTTCGAGCAGTACTTC. Its translation is CASSIASGLVFEQYF.

V is TRBV25-1 and J is TRBJ1-4; D is unclear. V shed 6 bases and J shed 2 bases, with 10 bases lying between them. The germline V gene has CDR1 MGHDK and CDR2 SYGVNS. The CDR3 is 14 amino acids. Here the CDR3 DNA reads TGTGCCAGCAGCTTAGGGAGTACTAATGAAAAACTGTTTTTT. This codes for CASSLGSTNEKLFF.

The genes are TRBV19 and TRBJ1-2; possible D gene TRBD1, 5 bases. Germline CDR1 reads LNHDA; CDR2 reads SQIVND (reference sequence). This CDR3 has 13 residues. Trimming took off 6 bases at V and 10 bases at J, with 18 bases between the two ends. The CDR3 coding sequence is TGTGCCAGTAGCCCACCAAGGGGTGATGACTACACCTTC. Encoded protein: CASSPPRGDDYTF.

This chain uses TRBV27 with TRBJ2-7; D possibly corresponds to TRBD2 (5 bases). The CDR3 is made up of 14 amino acids. V shed 8 bases and J shed 1 base, with 15 bases lying between them. The V gene's germline CDR1 is MNHEY and CDR2 SMNVEV (reference sequence). The CDR3 sequence is CASGYTSSSYEQYF. CDR3 sequence (DNA): TGTGCCAGCGGATACACTAGTTCGTCCTACGAGCAGTACTTC.

The gene calls are TRBV2 and TRBJ2-4, with 7 bases fitting TRBD2. This CDR3 spans 13 amino acids. Germline assignment: CDR1 SNHLY and CDR2 FYNNEI. V lost 7 bases to trimming and J lost 9 bases; unmatched junction nucleotides: 9. The CDR3 is CASMGGAAGIQYF. In DNA, the CDR3 is TGTGCCAGCATGGGAGGGGCGGCGGGCATTCAGTACTTC.

The V gene is TRBV6-5, the J gene TRBJ1-1; a weak D match, TRBD1 (5 bases). This CDR3 comprises 13 residues. Germline CDR1 and CDR2: MNHEY and SVGAGI. Deletions cut 2 bases from V and 4 bases from J, with 8 bases between. Here the CDR3 reads CASSYDSATEAFF. The CDR3 coding sequence is TGTGCCAGCAGTTACGACAGTGCCACTGAAGCTTTCTTT.

The chain carries TRBV13 and TRBJ2-2, with D maybe TRBD2 (6 bases). V dropped 4 bases and J dropped 0 bases, with 9 bases sitting between them. The germline gives CDR1 PRHDT, CDR2 FYEKMQ (reference sequence). The CDR3 is 15 residues long. DNA for the CDR3: TGTGCCAGCAGCTCGGGACTCCCGAACACCGGGGAGCTGTTTTTT. It codes for CASSSGLPNTGELFF.

The chain combines TRBV2 with TRBJ1-5; 9 bases match TRBD1. The CDR3 covers 17 residues. Germline V gene sequence: CDR1 SNHLY, CDR2 FYNNEI. With V trimmed by 3 bases and J by 2 bases, 8 bases remained unmatched. CDR3 DNA: TGTGCCAGCAGTGACAAGGGGACAGGGTGGGGCAATCAGCCCCAGCATTTT. Translated, it gives CASSDKGTGWGNQPQHF.

CDR3 sequence reads: CASSFNRAYEQYF. CDR3 bases: TGTGCCAGCAGTTTCAACAGGGCCTACGAGCAGTACTTC. The V and J genes are TRBV27 and TRBJ2-7, with D perhaps TRBD1 (6 bases). The CDR3 has 13 residues. From germline, CDR1 is MNHEY and CDR2 SMNVEV (reference sequence). The V gene lost 3 bases and the J gene lost 2 bases, with 8 bases spanning the gap.

CDR3 DNA: TGCGCCAGCAGCCAACCGAGACAGGGGATAACCAAAAACATTCAGTACTTC. It is translated as CASSQPRQGITKNIQYF. J is TRBJ2-4 and V is TRBV4-1, with TRBD1 matching over 8 bases. The V gene end was trimmed by 2 bases and the J gene end by 2 bases; junction bases not matched to a gene: 8. Looked up from germline, CDR1 is MGHRA and CDR2 is YSYEKL. The CDR3 loop spans 17 amino acids.

The chain is built from TRBV7-6 and TRBJ2-5; D perhaps matches TRBD2 (5 bases). Between the trimmed V and J ends, which lost 0 bases and 2 bases, there was a span of 16 bases. CDR1 is SGHVS and CDR2 is FNYEAQ in the germline V gene. CDR3 length: 17 amino acids. The CDR3 nucleotides are TGTGCCAGCAGCTTAGCGAGAGCGGAGCCCCTGCAAGAGACCCAGTACTTC. Its protein product is CASSLARAEPLQETQYF.